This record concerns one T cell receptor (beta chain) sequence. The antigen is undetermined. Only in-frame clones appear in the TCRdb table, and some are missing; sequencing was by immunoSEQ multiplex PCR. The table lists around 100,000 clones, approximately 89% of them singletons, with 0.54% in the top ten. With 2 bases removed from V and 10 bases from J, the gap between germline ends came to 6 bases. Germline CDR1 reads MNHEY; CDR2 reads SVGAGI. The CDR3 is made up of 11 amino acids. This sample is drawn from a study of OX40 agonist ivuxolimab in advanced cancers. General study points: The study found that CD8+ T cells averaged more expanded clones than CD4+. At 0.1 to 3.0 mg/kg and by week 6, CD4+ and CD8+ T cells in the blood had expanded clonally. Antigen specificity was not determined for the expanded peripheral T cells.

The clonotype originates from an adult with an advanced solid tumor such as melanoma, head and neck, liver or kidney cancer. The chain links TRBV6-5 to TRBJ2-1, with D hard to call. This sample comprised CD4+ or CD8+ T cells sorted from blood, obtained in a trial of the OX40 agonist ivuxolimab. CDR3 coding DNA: TGTGCCAGCAGTTACGAGTCCGAGCAGTTCTTC. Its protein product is CASSYESEQFF.